The 20 T cell receptor beta chains in this list originate from one sample, sequenced in a study of CD8+ T cells in alopecia areata. Following RNA extraction, reverse transcription yielded cDNA that acted as the sequencing template. Libraries were prepared by immunoSEQ multiplex PCR; TCRdb keeps only in-frame clonotypes and omits some of them. Among around 200,000 clones listed, about 63% were seen once. The material sequenced was CD4+ T cells sorted from blood, taken at week 0. The receptors were sampled from a human donor with alopecia areata.

Worth noting for this clone: Other DNA sequences in the same sample also yield this CDR3. CDR3 amino acids: CSVGGYNEQFF. CDR3 bases: TGCAGCGTTGGAGGGTACAATGAGCAGTTCTTC. This rearrangement joins TRBV29-1 to TRBJ2-1; D is perhaps TRBD2 (5 bases). V lost 4 bases and J 4 bases, leaving 5 bases between the germline ends. The germline V gene encodes CDR1 SQVTM and CDR2 ANQGSEA. The CDR3 has 11 residues.

V usage is TRBV6-1 and J usage is TRBJ1-6, with D possibly TRBD1 on 5 matching bases. Germline V gene data show CDR1 as MNHNS and CDR2 as SASEGT. Trimming took 10 bases from V and 5 from J, leaving 9 bases between them. The CDR3 totals 12 residues. This CDR3 is CATGRDNSPLHF. The CDR3 bases are TGTGCCACCGGCAGGGATAATTCACCCCTCCACTTT.

CDR3 region: CASRNTGASGANVLTF. The CDR3 DNA follows: TGTGCCAGCAGAAATACAGGGGCCTCTGGGGCCAACGTCCTGACTTTC. The chain employs TRBV2 and TRBJ2-6; TRBD1 matches 7 bases. Trimming took 6 bases from V and 0 from J; bases not matched to a gene: 5. The CDR3 covers 16 residues. CDR1 and CDR2 (germline): SNHLY, FYNNEI.

This sequence joins TRBV14 and TRBJ2-1, with 7 bases matching TRBD1. The length of the CDR3 is 15 residues. With V trimmed by 3 bases and J by 4 bases, 6 bases remained unmatched. CDR1 is SGHDN and CDR2 is FVKESK in the germline V gene. CDR3 sequence reads: CASSQGDRRYNEQFF. CDR3 nucleotides: TGTGCCAGCAGCCAGGGGGACAGAAGATACAATGAGCAGTTCTTC.

The chain combines TRBV5-1 with TRBJ2-7; no clear D. CDR3 length: 12 amino acids. V lost 2 bases to trimming and J lost 5 bases, with 8 bases between them. CDR1 and CDR2 (germline): SGHRS, YFSETQ. The CDR3 protein is CASSLPGDEQYF. The DNA for the CDR3 is TGCGCCAGCAGCTTACCTGGGGACGAGCAGTACTTC.

The sample holds a few counts of this clone. The chain employs TRBV29-1 and TRBJ1-5; a possible D gene is TRBD1 (6 bases). CDR1 is SQVTM, CDR2 ANQGSEA, per germline. This CDR3 comprises 14 residues. V was shortened by 7 bases and J by 2 bases, with 15 bases between the two germline ends. The CDR3: CSAQISGGNQPQHF. In DNA, the CDR3 is TGCAGCGCACAGATTTCAGGGGGCAATCAGCCCCAGCATTTT.

The rearrangement links TRBV4-1 to TRBJ1-2; D remains ambiguous. The CDR3 spans 13 residues. V shed 1 base and J shed 14 bases, with 17 bases lying between them. Germline V lookup: CDR1 MGHRA, CDR2 YSYEKL. The CDR3 reads CASSQVALDGWTF. As DNA, the CDR3 is TGCGCCAGCAGCCAAGTTGCACTCGACGGATGGACCTTC.

The CDR3 coding sequence is TGTGCCAGCAGCTCAAATTCATTGTATTCACCCCTCCACTTT. It translates to CASSSNSLYSPLHF. The chain recombines TRBV7-2 with TRBJ1-6; D remains ambiguous. V lost 4 bases and J lost 8, with 12 bases in between. This CDR3 region has 14 residues. Germline V gene sequence: CDR1 SGHTA, CDR2 FQGNSA.

The chain joins TRBV2 to TRBJ2-2; D is uncertain. Trimming took 6 bases from V and 2 from J, leaving 4 bases between them. The CDR3 consists of 12 residues. Germline CDR1 SNHLY, CDR2 FYNNEI. The CDR3 DNA follows: TGTGCCAGCAGAGACAACACCGGGGAGCTGTTTTTT. Translating it yields CASRDNTGELFF.

This chain links TRBV29-1 with TRBJ2-3; TRBD2 agrees at 14 bases. V was pared by 6 bases and J by 5 bases, with 10 bases of the junction left unmatched. Germline V CDR1 and CDR2: SQVTM, ANQGSEA. The length of the CDR3 is 16 residues. The CDR3 DNA is TGCAGCGTCCCAGGACTAGCGGGGGGCCGGAAAGATACGCAGTATTTT. It specifies CSVPGLAGGRKDTQYF.

This chain uses TRBV6-5 with TRBJ2-3, with no clear D. Trimming shortened V by 5 bases and J by 7 bases, and 13 bases separated the two germline ends. The CDR3 loop spans 13 amino acids. Looked up from germline, CDR1 is MNHEY and CDR2 is SVGAGI. The DNA of the CDR3 is TGTGCCAGCAGTCTGCGACTCCATAATACGCAGTATTTT. It codes for CASSLRLHNTQYF.

This sequence joins TRBV9 and TRBJ2-7, with D possibly called TRBD1 or TRBD2 (5 bases each). The germline V gene encodes CDR1 SGDLS and CDR2 YYNGEE. The CDR3 is 12 amino acids. Trimming took 3 bases from V and 7 from J, leaving 11 bases between them. CDR3 coding DNA: TGTGCCAGCAGCGCCGGGACGGAAGAGCAGTACTTC. This sequence encodes CASSAGTEEQYF.

The V call is TRBV10-3, the J call TRBJ1-1, with 9 bases fitting TRBD1. The CDR3 runs 16 residues. The V and J ends lost 10 bases and 1 base, in that order; junction bases with no gene match: 13. Germline V gives CDR1 ENHRY, CDR2 SYGVKD. Written as DNA, the CDR3 is TGTGCCACGGGGCCACAGGGGGCGAATAAGAACACTGAAGCTTTCTTT. Its protein product is CATGPQGANKNTEAFF.

The V call is TRBV29-1, the J call TRBJ2-7; D is perhaps TRBD1 (6 bases). Germline-derived CDR1 and CDR2 are SQVTM and ANQGSEA. CDR3 length equals 12 residues. V was cut by 4 bases and J by 5 bases, with 12 bases left in between. CDR3 protein: CSVVPRGNEQYF. The CDR3 DNA reads TGCAGCGTTGTCCCGAGGGGGAACGAGCAGTACTTC.

This clone appeared a single time. This sequence joins TRBV2 and TRBJ1-5; no firm D call. Germline V gene sequence: CDR1 SNHLY, CDR2 FYNNEI. V was pared by 6 bases and J by 0 bases, with 6 bases between. The CDR3 loop spans 13 amino acids. Here the CDR3 DNA reads TGTGCCAGCAGGGGGAATAGCAATCAGCCCCAGCATTTT. This codes for CASRGNSNQPQHF.

V is TRBV5-1 and J is TRBJ2-1; D may be TRBD2 (6 bases). V was pared by 4 bases and J by 8 bases, with 19 bases between. This CDR3 comprises 15 residues. Per the germline V gene, CDR1 is SGHRS and CDR2 is YFSETQ. This CDR3 is CASSRGTAEGYEQFF. CDR3 coding DNA: TGCGCCAGCAGCCGCGGGACTGCCGAGGGCTATGAGCAGTTCTTC.

The rearrangement joins TRBV7-8 to TRBJ2-5, with D perhaps TRBD2 (5 bases). The V end lost 5 bases, the J end lost 1 base, and 11 bases lay between the germline ends. CDR1 is SGHVS and CDR2 is FQNEAQ in the germline V gene. The CDR3 is 14 residues long. The CDR3 sequence: CASSPRLRQETQYF. CDR3 bases: TGTGCCAGCAGCCCTCGACTACGCCAAGAGACCCAGTACTTC.

CDR3 coding DNA: TGTGCCTGGAGTGGCAACGTAAACACAGATACGCAGTATTTT. Encoded protein: CAWSGNVNTDTQYF. The V call is TRBV30, the J call TRBJ2-3; D remains unclear. From germline, CDR1 is GTSNPN and CDR2 SVGIG (reference sequence). This CDR3 region has 14 residues. V was cut by 1 base and J by 2 bases, with 10 bases left in between.

The J gene is TRBJ2-6, the V gene TRBV10-3; 10 nucleotides agree with TRBD1. There are 16 residues in the CDR3. The V segment lost 8 bases and the J segment 2 bases; nucleotides outside the gene matches: 6. Germline assignment: CDR1 ENHRY and CDR2 SYGVKD. CDR3 nucleotides: TGTGCCATCGGAGGACAGGGGGTGCCTGGGGCCAACGTCCTGACTTTC. Translated: CAIGGQGVPGANVLTF.

This clone has just a few counts. This sequence joins TRBV10-3 and TRBJ1-2; D not certain. Germline V lookup: CDR1 ENHRY, CDR2 SYGVKD. CDR3 length: 14 amino acids. V was trimmed by 3 bases and J by 11 bases, leaving 19 bases between them. CDR3 in amino acids: CAISESGNAREYTF. Here the CDR3 DNA reads TGTGCCATCAGTGAATCGGGGAACGCAAGGGAGTACACCTTC.